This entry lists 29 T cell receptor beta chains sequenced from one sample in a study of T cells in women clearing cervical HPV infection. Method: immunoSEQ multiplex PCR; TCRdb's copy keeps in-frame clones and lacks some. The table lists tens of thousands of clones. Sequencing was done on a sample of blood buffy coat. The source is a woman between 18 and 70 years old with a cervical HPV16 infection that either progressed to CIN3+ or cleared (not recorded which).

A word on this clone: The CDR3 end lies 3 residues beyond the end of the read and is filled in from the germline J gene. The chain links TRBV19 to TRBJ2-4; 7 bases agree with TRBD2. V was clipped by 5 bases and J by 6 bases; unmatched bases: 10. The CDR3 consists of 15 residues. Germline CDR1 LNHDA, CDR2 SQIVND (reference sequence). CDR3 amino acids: CASSVNRDYGNIQYF. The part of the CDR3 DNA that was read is TGTGCCAGTAGTGTAAACCGGGACTACGGAAACATT.

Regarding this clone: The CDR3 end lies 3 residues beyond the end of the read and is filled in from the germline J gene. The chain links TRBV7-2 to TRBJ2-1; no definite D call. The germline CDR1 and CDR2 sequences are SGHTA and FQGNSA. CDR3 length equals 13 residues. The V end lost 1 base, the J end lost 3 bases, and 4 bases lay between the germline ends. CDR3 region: CASSLGLYNEQFF. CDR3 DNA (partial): TGTGCCAGCAGCTTAGGACTCTACAATGAG.

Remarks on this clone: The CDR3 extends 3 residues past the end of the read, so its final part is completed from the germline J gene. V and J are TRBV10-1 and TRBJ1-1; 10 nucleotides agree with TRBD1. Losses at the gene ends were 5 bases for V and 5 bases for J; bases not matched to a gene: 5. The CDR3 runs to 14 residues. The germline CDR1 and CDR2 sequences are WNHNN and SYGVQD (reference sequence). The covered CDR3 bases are TGCGCCAGCAGTTCGGGACAGGGGATGACTGAA. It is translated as CASSSGQGMTE. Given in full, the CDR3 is CASSSGQGMTEAFF.

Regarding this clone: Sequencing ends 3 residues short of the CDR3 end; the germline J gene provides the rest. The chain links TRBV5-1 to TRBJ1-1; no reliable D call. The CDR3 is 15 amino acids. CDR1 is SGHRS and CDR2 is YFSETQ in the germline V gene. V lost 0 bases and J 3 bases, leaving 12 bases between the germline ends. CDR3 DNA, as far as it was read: TGCGCCAGCAGCTTGGTCAGTCCAGAGGACACTGAA. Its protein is CASSLVSPEDTE. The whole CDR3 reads CASSLVSPEDTEAFF.

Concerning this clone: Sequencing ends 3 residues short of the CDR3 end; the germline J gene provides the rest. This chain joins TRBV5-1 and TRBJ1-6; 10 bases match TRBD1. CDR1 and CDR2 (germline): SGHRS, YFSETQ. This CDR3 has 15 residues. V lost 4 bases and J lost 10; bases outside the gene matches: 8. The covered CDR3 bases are TGCGCCAGCAGCCAGGGACAGGGGAAATACTCACCC. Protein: CASSQGQGKYSP. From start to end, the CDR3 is CASSQGQGKYSPLHF.

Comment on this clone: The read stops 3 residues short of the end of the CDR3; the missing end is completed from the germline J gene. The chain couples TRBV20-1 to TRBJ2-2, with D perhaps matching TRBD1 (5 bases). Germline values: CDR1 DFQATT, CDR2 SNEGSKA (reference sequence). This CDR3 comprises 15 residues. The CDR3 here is CSARDPRSGANVLFF. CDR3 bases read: TGCAGTGCTAGAGATCCCAGATCTGGGGCCAACGTG.

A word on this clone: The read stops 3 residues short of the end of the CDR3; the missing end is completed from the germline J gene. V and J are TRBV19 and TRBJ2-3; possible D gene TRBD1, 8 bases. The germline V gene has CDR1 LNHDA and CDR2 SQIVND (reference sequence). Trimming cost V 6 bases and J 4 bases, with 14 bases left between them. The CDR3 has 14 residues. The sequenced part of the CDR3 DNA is TGTGCCAGTAGGGACAGGGCGGGGGCAGATACG. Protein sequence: CASRDRAGADT. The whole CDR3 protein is CASRDRAGADTQYF.

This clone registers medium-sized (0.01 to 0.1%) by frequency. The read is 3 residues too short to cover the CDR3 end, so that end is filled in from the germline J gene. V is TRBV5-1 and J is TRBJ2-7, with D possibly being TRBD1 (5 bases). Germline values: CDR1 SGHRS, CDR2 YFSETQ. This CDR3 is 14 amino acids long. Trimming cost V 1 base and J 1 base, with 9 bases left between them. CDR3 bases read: TGCGCCAGCAGCTTGTACCAGGGATCCTACGAG. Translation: CASSLYQGSYE. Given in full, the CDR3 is CASSLYQGSYEQYF. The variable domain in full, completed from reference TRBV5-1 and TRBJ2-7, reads KAGVTQTPRYLIKTRGQQVTLSCSPISGHRSVSWYQQTPGQGLQFLFEYFSETQRNKGNFPGRFSGRQFSNSRSEMNVSTLELGDSALYLCASSLYQGSYEQYFGPGTRLTVT.

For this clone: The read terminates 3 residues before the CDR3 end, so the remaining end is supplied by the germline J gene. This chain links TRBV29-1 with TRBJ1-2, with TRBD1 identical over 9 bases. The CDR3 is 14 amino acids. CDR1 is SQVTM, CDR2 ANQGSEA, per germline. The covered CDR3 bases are TGCAGCGTTGTGGGACCGGGACAGGGTGGAAGC. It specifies CSVVGPGQGGS. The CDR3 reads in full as CSVVGPGQGGSYTF.

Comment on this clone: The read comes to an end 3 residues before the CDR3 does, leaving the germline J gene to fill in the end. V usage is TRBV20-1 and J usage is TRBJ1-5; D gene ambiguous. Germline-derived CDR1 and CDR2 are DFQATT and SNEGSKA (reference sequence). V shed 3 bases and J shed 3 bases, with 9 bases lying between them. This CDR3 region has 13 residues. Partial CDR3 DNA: TGCAGTGCTAGCAAGCAATACAATCAGCCC. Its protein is CSASKQYNQP. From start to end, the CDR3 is CSASKQYNQPQHF.

The sequenced CDR3 bases are TGTGCCAGCAGCTTAGCCAGGGAAAACATC. It translates to CASSLARENI. In full, the CDR3 is CASSLARENIYTF. The chain is built from TRBV7-9 and TRBJ1-2, with D possibly TRBD1 on 5 matching bases. The sequenced fragment ends 3 residues before the CDR3 boundary, so the rest is inferred from the germline J gene. CDR1 and CDR2 (germline): SEHNR, FQNEAQ (reference sequence). The CDR3 covers 13 residues.

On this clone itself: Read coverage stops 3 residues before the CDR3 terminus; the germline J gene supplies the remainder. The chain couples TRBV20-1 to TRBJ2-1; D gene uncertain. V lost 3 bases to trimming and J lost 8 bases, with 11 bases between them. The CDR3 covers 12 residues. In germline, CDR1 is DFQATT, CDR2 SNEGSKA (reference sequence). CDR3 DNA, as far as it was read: TGCAGTGCTAGTTTGGGTGGGCATGAG. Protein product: CSASLGGHE. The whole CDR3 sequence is CSASLGGHEQFF.

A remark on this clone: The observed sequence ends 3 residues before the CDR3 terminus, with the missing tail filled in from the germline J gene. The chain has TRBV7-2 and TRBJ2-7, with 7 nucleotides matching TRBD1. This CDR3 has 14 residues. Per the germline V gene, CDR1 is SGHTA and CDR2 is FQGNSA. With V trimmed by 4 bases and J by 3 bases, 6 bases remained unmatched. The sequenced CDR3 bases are TGTGCCAGCAGCTCACAGGGGTCCCGCTACGAG. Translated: CASSSQGSRYE. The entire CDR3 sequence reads CASSSQGSRYEQYF.

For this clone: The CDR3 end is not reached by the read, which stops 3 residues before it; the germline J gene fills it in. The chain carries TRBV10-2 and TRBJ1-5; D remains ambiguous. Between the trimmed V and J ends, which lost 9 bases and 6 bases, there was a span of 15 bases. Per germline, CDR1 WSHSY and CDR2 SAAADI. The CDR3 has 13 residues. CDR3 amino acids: CASSREAGQPQHF. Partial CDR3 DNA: TGCGCCAGTTCCAGAGAGGCTGGTCAGCCC.

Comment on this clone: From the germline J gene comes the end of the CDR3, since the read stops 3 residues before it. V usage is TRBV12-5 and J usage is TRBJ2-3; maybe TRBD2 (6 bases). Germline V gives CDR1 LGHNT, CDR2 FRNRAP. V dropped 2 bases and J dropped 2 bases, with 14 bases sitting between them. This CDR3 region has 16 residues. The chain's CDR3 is CASGLSPRGVTDTQYF. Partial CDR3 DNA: TGTGCTAGTGGTTTGTCCCCTCGCGGGGTCACAGATACG.

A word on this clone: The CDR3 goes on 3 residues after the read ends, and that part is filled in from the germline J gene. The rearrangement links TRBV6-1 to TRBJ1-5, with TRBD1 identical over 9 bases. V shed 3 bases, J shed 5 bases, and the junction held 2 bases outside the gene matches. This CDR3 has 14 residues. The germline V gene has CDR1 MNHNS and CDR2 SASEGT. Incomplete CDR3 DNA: TGTGCCAGCAGTGATGGGACAGGGCATCAGCCC. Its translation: CASSDGTGHQP. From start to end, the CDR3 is CASSDGTGHQPQHF.

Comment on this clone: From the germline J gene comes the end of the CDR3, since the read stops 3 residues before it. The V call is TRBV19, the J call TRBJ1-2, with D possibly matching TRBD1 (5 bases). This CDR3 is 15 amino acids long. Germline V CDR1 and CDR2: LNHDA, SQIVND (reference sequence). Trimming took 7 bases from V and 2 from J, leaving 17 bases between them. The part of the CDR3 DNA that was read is TGTGCCAGTACCTGCGGACACCACTTCAACTATGGC. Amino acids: CASTCGHHFNYG. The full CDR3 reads CASTCGHHFNYGYTF.

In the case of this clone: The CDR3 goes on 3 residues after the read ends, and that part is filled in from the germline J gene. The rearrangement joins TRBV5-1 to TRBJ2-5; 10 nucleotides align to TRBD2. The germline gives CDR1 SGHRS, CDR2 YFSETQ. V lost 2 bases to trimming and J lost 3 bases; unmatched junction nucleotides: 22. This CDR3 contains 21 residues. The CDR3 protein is CASSFRPLLAGSPTLKETQYF. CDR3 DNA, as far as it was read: TGCGCCAGCAGCTTCCGTCCCCTACTAGCGGGATCCCCAACACTGAAAGAGACC.

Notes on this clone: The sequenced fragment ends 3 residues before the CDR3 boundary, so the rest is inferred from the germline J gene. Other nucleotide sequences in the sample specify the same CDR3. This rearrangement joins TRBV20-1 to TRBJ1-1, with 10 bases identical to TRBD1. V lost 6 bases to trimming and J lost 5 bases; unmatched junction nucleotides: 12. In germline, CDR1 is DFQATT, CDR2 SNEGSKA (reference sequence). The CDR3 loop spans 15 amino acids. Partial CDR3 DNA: TGCAGTGCCAGAACACCGGGACAGGGGCGGACTGAA. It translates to CSARTPGQGRTE. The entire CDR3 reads CSARTPGQGRTEAFF.

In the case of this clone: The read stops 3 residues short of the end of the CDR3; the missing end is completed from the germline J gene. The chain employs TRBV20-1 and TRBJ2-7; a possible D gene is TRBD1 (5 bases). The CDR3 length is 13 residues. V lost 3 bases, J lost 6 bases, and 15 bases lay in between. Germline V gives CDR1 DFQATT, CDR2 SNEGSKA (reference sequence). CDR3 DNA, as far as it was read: TGCAGTGCTAGGACCCCAGGGCTCGGCGAG. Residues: CSARTPGLGE. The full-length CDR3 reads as CSARTPGLGEQYF.

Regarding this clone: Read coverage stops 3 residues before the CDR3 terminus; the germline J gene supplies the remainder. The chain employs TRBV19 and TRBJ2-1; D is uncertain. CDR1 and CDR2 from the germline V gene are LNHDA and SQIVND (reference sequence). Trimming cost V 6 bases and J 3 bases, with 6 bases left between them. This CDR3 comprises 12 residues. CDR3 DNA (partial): TGTGCCAGTAGGGGCTTCTACAATGAG. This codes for CASRGFYNE. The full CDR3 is CASRGFYNEQFF.

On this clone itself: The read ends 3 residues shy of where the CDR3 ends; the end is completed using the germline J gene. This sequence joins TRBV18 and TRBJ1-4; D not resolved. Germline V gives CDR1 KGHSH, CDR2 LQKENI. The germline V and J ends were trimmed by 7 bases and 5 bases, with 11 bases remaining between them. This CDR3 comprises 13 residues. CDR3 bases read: TGTGCCAGCTTCGCAGGAAACAATGAAAAA. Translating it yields CASFAGNNEK. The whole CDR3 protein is CASFAGNNEKLFF.

This CDR3 is CASSPGRGNTGELFF. The CDR3 DNA, read in part, is TGTGCCAGCAGTCCCGGGCGGGGGAACACCGGGGAG. The chain carries TRBV5-4 and TRBJ2-2; D perhaps matches TRBD2 (6 bases). Read sequence stops 3 residues before the CDR3 end, and the germline J gene provides the missing end. Between the trimmed V and J ends, which lost 5 bases and 1 base, there was a span of 12 bases. CDR3 length equals 15 residues. Germline V gene data show CDR1 as SGHNT and CDR2 as YYREEE (reference sequence).

CDR3 sequence: CSVDSPRGVSTQYF. CDR3 DNA, as far as it was read: TGCAGCGTTGATTCTCCCAGGGGGGTGTCGACC. The chain employs TRBV29-1 and TRBJ2-5; D possibly corresponds to TRBD1 (7 bases). The missing CDR3 end, 3 residues past where the read stops, is filled in from the germline J gene. V dropped 3 bases and J dropped 7 bases, with 18 bases sitting between them. Germline-derived CDR1 and CDR2 are SQVTM and ANQGSEA. The CDR3 length is 14 residues.

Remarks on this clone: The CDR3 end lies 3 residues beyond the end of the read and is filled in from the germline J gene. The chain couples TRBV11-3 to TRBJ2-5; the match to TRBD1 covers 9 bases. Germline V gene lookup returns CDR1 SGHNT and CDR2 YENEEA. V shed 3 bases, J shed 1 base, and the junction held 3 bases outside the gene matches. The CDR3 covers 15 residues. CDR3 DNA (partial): TGTGCCAGCAGCTTGGGGACAGGGACCCAAGAGACC. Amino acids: CASSLGTGTQET. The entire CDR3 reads CASSLGTGTQETQYF.

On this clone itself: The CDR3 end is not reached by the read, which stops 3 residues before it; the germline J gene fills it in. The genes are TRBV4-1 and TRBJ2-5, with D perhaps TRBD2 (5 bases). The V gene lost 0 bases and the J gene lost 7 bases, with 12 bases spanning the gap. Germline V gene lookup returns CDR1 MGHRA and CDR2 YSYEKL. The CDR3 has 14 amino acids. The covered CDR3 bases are TGCGCCAGCAGCCAAGAACCTGACCGGGGGACC. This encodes CASSQEPDRGT. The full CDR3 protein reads CASSQEPDRGTQYF.

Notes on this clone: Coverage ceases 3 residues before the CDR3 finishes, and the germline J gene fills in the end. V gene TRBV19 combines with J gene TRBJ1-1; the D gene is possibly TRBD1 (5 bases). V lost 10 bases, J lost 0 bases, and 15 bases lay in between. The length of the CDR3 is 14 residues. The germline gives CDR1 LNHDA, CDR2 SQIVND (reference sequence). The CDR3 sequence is CATSSGLLNTEAFF. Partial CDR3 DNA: TGTGCCACCTCGTCGGGACTGCTGAACACTGAA.

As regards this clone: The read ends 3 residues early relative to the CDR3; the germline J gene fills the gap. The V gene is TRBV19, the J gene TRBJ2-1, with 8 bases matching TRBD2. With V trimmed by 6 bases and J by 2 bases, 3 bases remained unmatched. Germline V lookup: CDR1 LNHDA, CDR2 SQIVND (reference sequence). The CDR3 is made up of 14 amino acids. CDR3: CASSSSGPYNEQFF. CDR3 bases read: TGTGCCAGTAGCTCTAGCGGGCCCTACAATGAG.

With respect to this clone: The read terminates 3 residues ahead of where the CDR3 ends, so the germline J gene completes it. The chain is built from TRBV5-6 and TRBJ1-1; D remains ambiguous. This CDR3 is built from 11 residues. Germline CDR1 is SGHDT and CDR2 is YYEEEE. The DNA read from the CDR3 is TGTGCCAGCAGCTTTGGTGCGAAA. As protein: CASSFGAK. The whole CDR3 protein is CASSFGAKAFF.